The entry below describes one T cell receptor beta chain. The target of this receptor is not known. One base away there is no much larger clone; base qualities are not given. This sample is part of a study of blood T cell repertoires in COVID-19 (dated by TCRdb to the early 2020s). Regarding the research as a whole: Samples from collaborators originated in the United States, Italy and Spain and spanned both the acute and convalescent phases of COVID-19. The prospective study material was composed of cDNA or gDNA derived from T cells, B-cell-depleted T cells, or PBMCs. Deeply sampled blood TCRbeta repertoires from subjects exposed to, actively infected with, or recovered from COVID-19 were included in the dataset. A freely available public database, intended as a resource for researchers studying the immune response to SARS-CoV-2, is where the repertoires were released. The samples were drawn from the first 160 participants of the ongoing ImmuneRACE study and from over 950 subjects provided by 6 global collaborators. The sample metadata nearly always contained a de-identified subject ID, COVID-19 status, age in years and sex. Where available, HLA class I and class II types were taken from metadata supplied by the sample provider and were not determined by assay-based typing.

TCRbeta CDR3 regions were amplified from genomic DNA using the immunoSEQ Assay, a bias-controlled multiplex PCR. The paper's processing steps were these. The number of nucleated cells in each sample was estimated by amplification of reference gene primers within the assay. To quantify the absolute abundance of each unique TCRbeta CDR3 rearrangement, sequence reads were collapsed and filtered. For each sample, productive Simpson clonality was calculated as the square root of Simpson's diversity index over productive rearrangements. Sourced from immuneACCESS, this table was stored by TCRdb with only in-frame sequences that have V and J called. A share of the clones is absent; for the studies checked, an unresolved V gene accounts for under half, and the remainder has no known explanation. The DNA gave D and trimming, while V, J and clone size come from that table. The sample table contains under 150,000 clones; only one count was recorded for around 80% of them. The biggest ten clones account for 13% of the sample.

Beyond this particular receptor, the publication reports: How much clinical and demographic metadata was included differed by source and by participant, and the metadata was provided uncurated.

The collaborating institutions used their own protocols to collect whole blood in K2EDTA tubes. Collaborator samples were shipped for TCRbeta analysis as frozen whole blood, isolated PBMCs, or DNA extracted from either sample type. As encoded in the germline V gene, CDR1 is MDHEN while CDR2 is SYDVKM. The CDR3 sequence holds 14 residues, the cysteine and phenylalanine included. Only the CDR3 DNA is retained, 42 bases long and in frame from the first base. Trimming removed 11 bases from V and 2 bases from J; the gene matches leave 9 bases unexplained. The chain was built from TRBV28 and TRBJ2-1, with TRBD1 identical over 7 junction bases. This clonotype was sampled from an elderly man with acute or convalescent COVID-19. Input material: peripheral blood. The nucleotide sequence reads as follows: TGTGCCTCCCGCCGGGGACAGCCCTACAATGAGCAGTTCTTC. It specifies CASRRGQPYNEQFF.